Included here is one TCR beta chain sequence, with context. The antigen remains unidentified. Each replicate PCR on the sorted subsets used 150 to 200 ng DNA (around 30,000 T cell genomes). Produced via immunoSEQ multiplex PCR; TCRdb's table is partial and in-frame only. The table lists about 2.4 million clones, 93% of them singletons. The CDR3 is made up of 15 amino acids. J gave up 5 bases and V 4 bases, and 8 bases lay outside the gene matches. From germline, CDR1 is SGHDN and CDR2 FVKESK. The sample is drawn from a study of shared clonotypes between healthy human individuals. General study results and limits: Several donors held about 5% of naive CD4 clonotypes in common. Some clonotypes were shared by all four sorted-subset donors, while others were not shared. The non-shared ones had lower generation probabilities than the shared ones.

Negatively enriched CD4+ T cells were divided by CD45RA into naive and memory. V is TRBV14 and J is TRBJ2-1; 7 bases line up with TRBD2. Source material: naive CD4+ T cells from PBMCs. Described subset: CD45RA+ positively selected. The sequence was collected from a man younger than 35 in good health. Some clones in this sample may be carry-over from other donors' samples. CDR3 in amino acids: CASSPWDYYNNEQFF. The DNA for the CDR3 is TGTGCCAGCAGCCCATGGGACTACTACAACAATGAGCAGTTCTTC.